These 19 T cell receptor beta chains share one sample of origin, sequenced in a study of T-cell reconstitution after alpha-beta-depleted transplantation in children (dated by TCRdb to 2016 to 2017). The library was made by PCR. Instrument used: Illumina HiSeq 2500. Molecular barcoding was employed in the preparation of TCR libraries, with unique molecular identifiers being used to normalize TCRbeta repertoire quantification. TCRdb trimmed the raw reads at Q25, called clones with MiXCR and kept productive beta chains. Rows are combined by CDR3 protein, so each entry shows the most common genes and DNA. The sample includes some 300,000 distinct CDR3 sequences, with over 9% observed a single time. Clones ranked in the top ten supply under 3% of the sample. The material sequenced was PBMCs from the stem cell graft donor, taken from the stem cell graft. Receptor source: a human donor who donated a stem cell graft to a child with acute lymphoblastic leukemia.

CDR3 coding DNA: TGTGCCTGTAGACGGGCAGGAGAGACCCAGTACTTC. Translated: CACRRAGETQYF. The rearrangement joins TRBV30 to TRBJ2-5; no firm D call. Germline CDR1 is GTSNPN and CDR2 is SVGIG (reference sequence). This CDR3 comprises 12 residues. V was trimmed by 6 bases and J by 4 bases, leaving 12 bases between them.

This clonotype was found a few times. The CDR3 loop is CSAPPAGGEDTQYF. The CDR3 DNA reads TGCAGTGCTCCGCCAGCGGGAGGTGAAGATACGCAGTATTTT. This sequence joins TRBV20-1 and TRBJ2-3; TRBD2 matches 9 bases. CDR3 length equals 14 residues. The germline gives CDR1 DFQATT, CDR2 SNEGSKA (reference sequence). V lost 5 bases and J lost 5; bases outside the gene matches: 8.

The V call is TRBV20-1, the J call TRBJ2-7; 9 nucleotides match TRBD1. V lost 6 bases to trimming and J lost 2 bases; unmatched junction nucleotides: 2. Germline lookup yields CDR1 DFQATT and CDR2 SNEGSKA (reference sequence). This CDR3 region has 12 residues. For the CDR3, the DNA is TGCAGTGCCCGGACAGGGGCCTACGAGCAGTACTTC. It yields the protein CSARTGAYEQYF.

In its sample, this clonotype was seen many times. The gene calls are TRBV4-3 and TRBJ1-2; D call uncertain. The V and J ends lost 0 bases and 3 bases respectively, with 8 bases between them. The CDR3 has 14 residues. Germline V gene sequence: CDR1 LGHNA, CDR2 YSLEER. CDR3 amino acids: CASSQDRVHYGYTF. As DNA, the CDR3 is TGCGCCAGCAGCCAAGACCGGGTCCACTATGGCTACACCTTC.

This clonotype was recorded at least ten times. This chain connects TRBV20-1 to TRBJ2-4; D is undetermined. Trimming took 3 bases from V and 7 from J, leaving 7 bases between them. Germline V gives CDR1 DFQATT, CDR2 SNEGSKA (reference sequence). This CDR3 spans 11 amino acids. The CDR3 DNA is TGCAGTGCTAGGGTCCGGAACATTCAGTACTTC. Amino acid sequence: CSARVRNIQYF.

The chain has TRBV29-1 and TRBJ2-2, with TRBD1 as a possible D gene (6 bases). The CDR3 has 13 amino acids. The V end lost 3 bases, the J end lost 1 base, and 6 bases lay between the germline ends. The germline V gene has CDR1 SQVTM and CDR2 ANQGSEA. The CDR3 nucleotides are TGCAGCGTTGACAGGGGGAACACCGGGGAGCTGTTTTTT. Protein sequence: CSVDRGNTGELFF.

This sequence joins TRBV20-1 and TRBJ1-5, with D unclear. The CDR3 sequence is 19 residues long. Germline V lookup: CDR1 DFQATT, CDR2 SNEGSKA (reference sequence). The CDR3 reads CRAQARRVTQRWSNQPQHF. In nucleotides, the CDR3 is TGCAGGGCCCAGGCTCGGCGGGTAACCCAAAGGTGGAGCAATCAGCCCCAGCATTTT.

This clonotype was seen only a few times. This chain joins TRBV27 and TRBJ1-2; D unresolved. The CDR3 runs 15 residues. V gave up 3 bases and J gave up 5 bases, with 16 bases separating them. The germline CDR1 and CDR2 sequences are MNHEY and SMNVEV (reference sequence). CDR3 sequence: CASSFDGFKGYGYTF. DNA of the CDR3: TGTGCCAGCAGTTTTGATGGATTCAAGGGATATGGCTACACCTTC.

A single count supports this clonotype. At one end the junction does not follow the germline gene, possibly because of a read error. The rearrangement uses TRBV20-1 and TRBJ2-2; 13 nucleotides align to TRBD2. Germline CDR1 DFQATT, CDR2 SNEGSKA (reference sequence). This CDR3 spans 16 amino acids. CDR3 residues: CCATPGLAGRTGELFF. As DNA, the CDR3 is TGCTGTGCTACTCCGGGACTAGCGGGACGCACCGGGGAGCTGTTTTTT.

The rearrangement joins TRBV20-1 to TRBJ2-1; 8 bases are shared with TRBD2. V lost 3 bases and J lost 0; bases outside the gene matches: 7. Germline assignment: CDR1 DFQATT and CDR2 SNEGSKA (reference sequence). The CDR3 runs 16 residues. This CDR3 reads CSARSSAGASYNEQFF. The CDR3 DNA reads TGCAGTGCTAGGTCCTCAGCGGGAGCCTCCTACAATGAGCAGTTCTTC.

There are many counts of this clonotype. The chain couples TRBV5-1 to TRBJ2-1, with D possibly matching TRBD2 (6 bases). The CDR3 runs to 14 residues. CDR1 and CDR2 from the germline V gene are SGHRS and YFSETQ. V was pared by 2 bases and J by 9 bases, with 15 bases between. Here the CDR3 reads CASSLRGDDSEQFF. CDR3 DNA sequence: TGCGCCAGCAGCTTACGCGGGGACGACTCTGAGCAGTTCTTC.

This clonotype was detected many times. The J gene is TRBJ2-1, the V gene TRBV28; tentatively, D is TRBD2 (5 bases). Germline V gene lookup returns CDR1 MDHEN and CDR2 SYDVKM. The CDR3 runs 15 residues. V gave up 2 bases and J gave up 4 bases, with 12 bases separating them. The CDR3 nucleotides are TGTGCCAGCAGTTTAGGTGGGAGCCCGTACAATGAGCAGTTCTTC. Translation: CASSLGGSPYNEQFF.

This clonotype has more than one count but fewer than ten. The chain recombines TRBV4-1 with TRBJ2-3; 8 bases align to TRBD1. V lost 1 base, J lost 3 bases, and 3 bases stayed unmatched. The CDR3 loop spans 15 amino acids. Germline CDR1 is MGHRA and CDR2 is YSYEKL. The CDR3 bases are TGCGCCAGCAGCCAAGTGAGACAGGGGACAGATACGCAGTATTTT. This sequence encodes CASSQVRQGTDTQYF.

The chain carries TRBV27 and TRBJ2-3, with 10 bases that match TRBD1. Per the germline V gene, CDR1 is MNHEY and CDR2 is SMNVEV (reference sequence). V lost 5 bases to trimming and J lost 2 bases; unmatched junction nucleotides: 4. This CDR3 is 15 amino acids long. Here the CDR3 reads CASSPGTGVTDTQYF. CDR3 bases: TGTGCCAGCAGTCCAGGGACAGGGGTCACAGATACGCAGTATTTT.

This clonotype was found a few times. The V and J genes are TRBV20-1 and TRBJ2-1; 13 bases are a match to TRBD2. The V gene's germline CDR1 is DFQATT and CDR2 SNEGSKA (reference sequence). With 1 base clipped from V and 10 bases from J, the junction kept 10 bases outside the gene matches. The CDR3 runs to 16 residues. This CDR3 is CSARAKRLAGGREQFF. In nucleotides, the CDR3 is TGCAGTGCTAGAGCTAAGAGACTAGCGGGAGGTCGCGAGCAGTTCTTC.

This clonotype was seen at least ten times. The V call is TRBV20-1, the J call TRBJ2-1; D not certain. The CDR3 is made up of 14 amino acids. Germline V gene sequence: CDR1 DFQATT, CDR2 SNEGSKA (reference sequence). V was shortened by 2 bases and J by 12 bases, with 20 bases between the two germline ends. This chain's CDR3 is CSARRSVLYLGQFF. CDR3 nucleotide sequence: TGCAGTGCTAGAAGGTCCGTACTTTACCTGGGGCAGTTCTTC.

The chain carries TRBV12-3 or TRBV12-4 and TRBJ2-3, with unresolved D. Trimming shortened V by 10 bases and J by 6 bases, and 14 bases separated the two germline ends. This CDR3 has 12 amino acids. The CDR3, as DNA: TGTGCCATCCTTCTCAACCGTGATACGCAGTATTTT. This gives the protein CAILLNRDTQYF.

The chain carries TRBV5-1 and TRBJ2-7, with a possible D match to TRBD1 (6 bases). Germline V gene data show CDR1 as SGHRS and CDR2 as YFSETQ. V lost 4 bases to trimming and J lost 1 base, with 15 bases between them. The CDR3 sequence is 15 residues long. CDR3 residues: CASSPSRGGSYEQYF. The CDR3 DNA reads TGCGCCAGCAGCCCCAGCAGGGGTGGGTCCTACGAGCAGTACTTC.

This clonotype occurred many times. J is TRBJ2-3 and V is TRBV9, with 10 bases that match TRBD1. Germline CDR1 is SGDLS and CDR2 is YYNGEE. The CDR3 covers 15 residues. With V trimmed by 0 bases and J by 6 bases, 4 bases remained unmatched. CDR3 sequence: CASSVGTGGIDTQYF. CDR3 coding DNA: TGTGCCAGCAGCGTAGGGACAGGGGGAATTGATACGCAGTATTTT.